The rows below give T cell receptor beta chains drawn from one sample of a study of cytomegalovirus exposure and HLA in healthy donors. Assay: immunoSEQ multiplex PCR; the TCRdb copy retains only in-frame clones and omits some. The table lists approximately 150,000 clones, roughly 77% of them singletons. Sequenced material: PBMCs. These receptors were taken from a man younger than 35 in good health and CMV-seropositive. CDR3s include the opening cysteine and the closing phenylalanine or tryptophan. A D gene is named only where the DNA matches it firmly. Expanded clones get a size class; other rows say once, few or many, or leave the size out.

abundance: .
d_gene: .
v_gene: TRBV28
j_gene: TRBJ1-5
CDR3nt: TGTGCCAGCATGATCTGGAGTCAGCCCCAGCATTTT
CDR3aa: CASMIWSQPQHF

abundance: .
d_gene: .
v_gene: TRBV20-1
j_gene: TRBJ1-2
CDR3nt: TGCAGCGTCGGGAGGAACTATGGCTACACCTTC
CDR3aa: CSVGRNYGYTF

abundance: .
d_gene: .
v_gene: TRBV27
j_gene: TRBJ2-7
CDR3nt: TGTGCCAGCAGGGGCGTTTCCTACGAGCAGTACTTC
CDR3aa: CASRGVSYEQYF

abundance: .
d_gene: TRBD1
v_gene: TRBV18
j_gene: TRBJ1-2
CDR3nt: TGTGCCAGCTCACCTGGACAGGGGACCAACTATGGCTACACCTTC
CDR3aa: CASSPGQGTNYGYTF

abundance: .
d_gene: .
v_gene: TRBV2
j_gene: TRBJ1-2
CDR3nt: TGTGCCAGCAGTGATCCGCAGGGAACTAACTATGGCTACACCTTC
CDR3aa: CASSDPQGTNYGYTF

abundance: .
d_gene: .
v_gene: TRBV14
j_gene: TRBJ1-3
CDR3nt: TGTGCCAGCAGCCAGGGACATGGAAACACCATATATTTT
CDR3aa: CASSQGHGNTIYF

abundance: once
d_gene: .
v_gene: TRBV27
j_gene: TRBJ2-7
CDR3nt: TGTGCCAGCAGTTGGGGGAGGGGGTTCGAGCAGTACTTC
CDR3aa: CASSWGRGFEQYF

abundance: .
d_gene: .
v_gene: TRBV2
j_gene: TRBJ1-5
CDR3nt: TGTGCCAGCAGTGGGTCTTGGGGGGGCAGTCAGCCCCAGCATTTT
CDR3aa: CASSGSWGGSQPQHF

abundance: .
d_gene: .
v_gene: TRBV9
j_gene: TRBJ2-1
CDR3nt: TGTGCCAGCAGCGTAGCTCTAGAGAATGAGCAGTTCTTC
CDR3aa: CASSVALENEQFF

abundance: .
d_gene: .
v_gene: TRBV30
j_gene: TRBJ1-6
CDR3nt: TGTGCCTGGAGTTCGCCGGGGACATACAATTCACCCCTCCACTTT
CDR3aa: CAWSSPGTYNSPLHF

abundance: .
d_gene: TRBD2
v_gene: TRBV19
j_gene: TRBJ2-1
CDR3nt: TGTGCCAGTAGTACTAGACTAGCGGGAGACCCCTACAATGAGCAGTTCTTC
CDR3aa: CASSTRLAGDPYNEQFF

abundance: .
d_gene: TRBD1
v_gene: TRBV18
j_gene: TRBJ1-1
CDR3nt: TGTGCCAGCTCACACAAGTTGGACAGGGGAGGTGAAGCTTTCTTT
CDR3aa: CASSHKLDRGGEAFF

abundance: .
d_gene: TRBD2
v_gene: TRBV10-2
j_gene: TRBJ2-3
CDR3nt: TGCGCCAGCAGAACCATGCCTAGCGGGAGGACAGATACGCAGTATTTT
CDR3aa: CASRTMPSGRTDTQYF

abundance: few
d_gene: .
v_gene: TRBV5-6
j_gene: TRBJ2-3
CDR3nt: TGTGCCAGCAGCTTACCGCCGCTGAGGGATACGCAGTATTTT
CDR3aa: CASSLPPLRDTQYF

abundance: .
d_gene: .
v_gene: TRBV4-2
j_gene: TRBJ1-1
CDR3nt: TGTGCCAGCAGCCATACAACAGTGAACACTGAAGCTTTCTTT
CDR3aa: CASSHTTVNTEAFF

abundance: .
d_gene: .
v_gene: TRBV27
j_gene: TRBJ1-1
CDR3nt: TGTGCCAGCAGTGCAAGGGAGGCCCCGACTGAAGCTTTCTTT
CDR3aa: CASSAREAPTEAFF

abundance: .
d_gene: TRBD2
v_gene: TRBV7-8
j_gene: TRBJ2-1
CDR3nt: TGTGCCAGCAGCAGACTAGCGGGAGGGCCTTCCTACAATGAGCAGTTCTTC
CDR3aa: CASSRLAGGPSYNEQFF

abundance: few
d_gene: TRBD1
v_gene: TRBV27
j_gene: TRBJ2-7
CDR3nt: TGTGCCAGCAGTTTAAGGGGGCTTTCCGCGCGCGAGCAGTACTTC
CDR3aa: CASSLRGLSAREQYF

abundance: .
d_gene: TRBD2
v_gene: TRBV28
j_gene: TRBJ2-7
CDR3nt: TGTGCCAGCAGTTCTCCAGGGACTAGCTACGAGCAGTACTTC
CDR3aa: CASSSPGTSYEQYF

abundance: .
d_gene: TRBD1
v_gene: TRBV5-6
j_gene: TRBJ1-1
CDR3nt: TGTGCCAGCAGCTTGGACAGGGGGCTCGGGGGAACTGAAGCTTTCTTT
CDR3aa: CASSLDRGLGGTEAFF

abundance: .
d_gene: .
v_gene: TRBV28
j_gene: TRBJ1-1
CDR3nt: TGTGCCAGCAGTTTACAAAACACTGAAGCTTTCTTT
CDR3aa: CASSLQNTEAFF

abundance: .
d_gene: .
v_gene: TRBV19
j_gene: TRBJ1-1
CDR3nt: TGTGCCAGTGCTTATGAGGCAACGAACACTGAAGCTTTCTTT
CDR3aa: CASAYEATNTEAFF

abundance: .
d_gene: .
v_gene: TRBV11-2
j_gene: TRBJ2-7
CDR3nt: TGTGCCAGCAGCTTAGTTCAGGCAGGGGCCCACGAGCAGTACTTC
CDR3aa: CASSLVQAGAHEQYF

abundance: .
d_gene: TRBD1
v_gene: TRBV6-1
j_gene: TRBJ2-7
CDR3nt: TGTGCCAGCAGTGCGGGACAGGGGGCTTACGAGCAGTACTTC
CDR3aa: CASSAGQGAYEQYF

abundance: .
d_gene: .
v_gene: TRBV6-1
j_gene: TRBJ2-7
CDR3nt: TGTGCCAGCAATCTACAGAGCTCCTACGAGCAGTACTTC
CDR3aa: CASNLQSSYEQYF

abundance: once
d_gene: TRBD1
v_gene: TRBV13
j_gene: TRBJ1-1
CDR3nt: TGTGCCAGCCTTCCGACAGGGCCGAACACTGAAGCTTTCTTT
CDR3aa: CASLPTGPNTEAFF

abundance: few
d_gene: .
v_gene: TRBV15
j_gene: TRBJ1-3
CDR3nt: TGTGCCACCAGCAGAGAGGGAGCGGACACCATATATTTT
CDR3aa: CATSREGADTIYF

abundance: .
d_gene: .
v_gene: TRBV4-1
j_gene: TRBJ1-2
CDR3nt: TGCGCCAGCAGTCAACGACAGCTAGAGGGCTACACCTTC
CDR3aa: CASSQRQLEGYTF

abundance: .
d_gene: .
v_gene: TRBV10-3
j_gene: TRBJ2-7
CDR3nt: TGTGCCATCAGTGGAGGGACAAGCGAGCAGTACTTC
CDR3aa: CAISGGTSEQYF

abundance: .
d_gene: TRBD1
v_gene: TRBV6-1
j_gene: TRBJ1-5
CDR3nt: TGTGCCAGCAGTGACTTGGGACAGGGCCTTTCTGGGAGCAATCAGCCCCAGCATTTT
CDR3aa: CASSDLGQGLSGSNQPQHF

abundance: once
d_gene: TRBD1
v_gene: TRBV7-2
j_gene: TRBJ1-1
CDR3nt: TGTGCCAGCAGCTTAAGTTTAGGACAGGGGTCTGGAGCTTTCTTT
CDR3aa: CASSLSLGQGSGAFF

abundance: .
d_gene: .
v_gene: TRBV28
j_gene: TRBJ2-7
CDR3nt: TGTGCCAGCAGTTTTCGAGACTCATCCCCTGGCCCAGCCTACGAGCAGTACTTC
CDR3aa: CASSFRDSSPGPAYEQYF

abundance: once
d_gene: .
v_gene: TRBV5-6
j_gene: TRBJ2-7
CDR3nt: TGTGCCAGCTGCCTGGGGGCTAGCGGAACCTACGAGCAGTACTTC
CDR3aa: CASCLGASGTYEQYF

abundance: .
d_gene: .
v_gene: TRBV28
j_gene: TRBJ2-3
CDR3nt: TGTGCCAGCACGGGCACAGATACGCAGTATTTT
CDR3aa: CASTGTDTQYF

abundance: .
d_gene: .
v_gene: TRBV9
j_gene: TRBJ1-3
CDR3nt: TGTGCCAGCAGCAAGGACTCCGGGATCTCTGGAAACACCATATATTTT
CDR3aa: CASSKDSGISGNTIYF

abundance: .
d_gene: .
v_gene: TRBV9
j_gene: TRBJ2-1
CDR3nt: TGTGCCAGCAGCGTAGTTGCGAGGGGGGAGCAGTTCTTC
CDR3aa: CASSVVARGEQFF

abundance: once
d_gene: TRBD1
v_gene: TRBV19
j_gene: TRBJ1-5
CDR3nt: TGTGCCAGTACCCAATTCGACAGGGGAAACAATCAGCCCCAGCATTTT
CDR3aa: CASTQFDRGNNQPQHF

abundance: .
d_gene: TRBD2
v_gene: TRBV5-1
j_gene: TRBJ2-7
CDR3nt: TGCGCCAGCAGCTTGGAGGGGACTATTGCTATCGAGCAGTACTTC
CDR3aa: CASSLEGTIAIEQYF

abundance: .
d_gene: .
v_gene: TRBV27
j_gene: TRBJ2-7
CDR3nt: TGTGCCAGCGGAGGGGGCGCGTTTATATACGAGCAGTACTTC
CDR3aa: CASGGGAFIYEQYF

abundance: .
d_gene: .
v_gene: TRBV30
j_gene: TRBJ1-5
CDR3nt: TGTGCCTGCCACGGGAATATGGGCCAGCCCCAGCATTTT
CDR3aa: CACHGNMGQPQHF

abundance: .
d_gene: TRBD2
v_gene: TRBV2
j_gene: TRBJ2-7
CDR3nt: TGTGCCAGCACTAGCGGGAGCTCCTACGAGCAGTACTTC
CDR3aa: CASTSGSSYEQYF

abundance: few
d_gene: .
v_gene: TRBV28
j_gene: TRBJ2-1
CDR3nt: TGTGCCAGCAGCGGCGGGCAAAGCTCCTACAATGAGCAGTTCTTC
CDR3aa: CASSGGQSSYNEQFF

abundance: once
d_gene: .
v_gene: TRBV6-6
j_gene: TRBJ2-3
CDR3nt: TGTGCCAGCAGTTACTCCCAGACAGATACGCAGTATTTT
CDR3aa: CASSYSQTDTQYF

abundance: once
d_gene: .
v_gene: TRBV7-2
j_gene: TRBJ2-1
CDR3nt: TGTGCCAGCAGCCCAGTGTACTACAATGAGCAGTTCTTC
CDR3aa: CASSPVYYNEQFF

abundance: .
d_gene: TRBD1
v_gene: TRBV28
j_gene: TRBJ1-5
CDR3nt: TGTGCCAGCAGTTTCCACAGGGGGAGTCAGCCCCAGCATTTT
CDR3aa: CASSFHRGSQPQHF

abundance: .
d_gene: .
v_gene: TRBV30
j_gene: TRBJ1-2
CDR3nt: TGTGCCTGGAGTGTCCTGACGGGTAGCGGCTACACCTTC
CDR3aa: CAWSVLTGSGYTF

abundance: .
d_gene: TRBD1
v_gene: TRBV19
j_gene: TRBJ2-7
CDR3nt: TGTGCCAGCAAGACAGGGTACGAGCAGTACTTC
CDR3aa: CASKTGYEQYF

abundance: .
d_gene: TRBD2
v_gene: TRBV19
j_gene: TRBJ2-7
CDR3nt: TGTGCCAGTAGAGGGACTAGCGGCGACTACGAGCAGTACTTC
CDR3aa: CASRGTSGDYEQYF